This is a list of T cell receptor beta chains from one sample in a study of vaccination and CD4 T cells after COVID-19. TCRdb called the PCR reads again in MiXCR, with one record for every CDR3 protein. The data hold around 20,000 distinct CDR3 sequences, with around two fifths observed a single time. Their antigen targets remain unknown. The specimen sequenced was CD4+ T cells from blood, cultured in vitro. These receptors were taken from a human donor who had recovered from COVID-19. The CDR3 runs from the conserved cysteine through the conserved F or W. D genes are given only for firm matches. Clone size is not always given. Where it is, it says once, few, many or a class for expanded clones.

>.|TRBJ1-5|.|TRBV19
TGTGCCAGTAGTATTCAGGCACAGGTTCTCAATCAGCCCCAGCATTTT
CASSIQAQVLNQPQHF
>TRBD1|TRBJ2-3|.|TRBV5-1
TGCGCCAGCAGCTTGGCCGTCCTTTCGACAGGGGGTTACACAGATACGCAGTACTTT
CASSLAVLSTGGYTDTQYF
>.|TRBJ1-5|medium-sized|TRBV20-1
TGCAGTGCTGGGGGGGGCGCTTATAGCAATCAGCCCCAGCATTTT
CSAGGGAYSNQPQHF
>TRBD1|TRBJ2-2|few|TRBV20-1
TGCAGTGCAAGACAGGGGTCGGCGAGCACCGGGGAGCTGTTTTTT
CSARQGSASTGELFF
>TRBD2|TRBJ2-7|.|TRBV12-3/TRBV12-4
TGTGCCAGCAGCAGACTAGCGGGAGGCACCTACGAGCAGTACTTC
CASSRLAGGTYEQYF
>TRBD1|TRBJ2-5|.|TRBV7-9
TGTGCCAGCAGGTCAGGGGGCCAAGAGACCCAGTACTTC
CASRSGGQETQYF
>TRBD2|TRBJ2-1|few|TRBV7-2
TGTGCCAGCAGCTTAGTCACGGCGGGAGGACGAAATGAGCAGTTCTTC
CASSLVTAGGRNEQFF
>TRBD1|TRBJ2-3|.|TRBV20-1
TGCAGTGCTAGAGTTGGGACAGGGGCCTTCACAGATACGCAGTATTTT
CSARVGTGAFTDTQYF
>.|TRBJ2-3|once|TRBV7-9
TGTGCCAGCAGCTTAGCAGGGAACACAGATACGCAGTATTTT
CASSLAGNTDTQYF
>.|TRBJ2-4|.|TRBV28
TGTGCCAGCAGTTTAGATCAGGGGGGGATTCAGTACTTC
CASSLDQGGIQYF
>TRBD1|TRBJ1-1|.|TRBV7-3
TGTGCCAGCAGCGTACAGGGGGCCTCTGAAGCTTTCTTT
CASSVQGASEAFF
>.|TRBJ1-1|.|TRBV12-3/TRBV12-4
TGTGCCAGCAGTTTGGGCAGGGGATTGAACACTGAAGCTTTCTTT
CASSLGRGLNTEAFF
>TRBD1|TRBJ2-7|.|TRBV6-5
TGTGCCAGCAGTTACACCTACAGGGGCCATAGCTACGAGCAGTACTTC
CASSYTYRGHSYEQYF
>.|TRBJ1-3|few|TRBV6-5
TGTGCCAGCAGTTACTCTTATTCTGGAAACACCATATATTTT
CASSYSYSGNTIYF
>.|TRBJ1-1|.|TRBV29-1
TGCAGCGTTGAGGCCTTTACGTCGGGGGTTGCTTTCTTT
CSVEAFTSGVAFF
>.|TRBJ2-7|.|TRBV20-1
TGCAGTGCTAGAGTGGCAGGGGAATCCTACGAGCAGTACTTC
CSARVAGESYEQYF
>.|TRBJ1-1|.|TRBV25-1
TGTGCCAGCAGTGAATTGGGCCCTGGGACTGAAGCTTTCTTT
CASSELGPGTEAFF
>.|TRBJ2-3|few|TRBV7-2
TGTGCCAGCAGCTTATGGGCGGGACCGCAGTATTTT
CASSLWAGPQYF
>.|TRBJ2-1|once|TRBV12-3/TRBV12-4
TGTGCCAGCAGTCTACTAGGCTACTACTACAATGAGCAGTTCTTC
CASSLLGYYYNEQFF
>.|TRBJ2-2|few|TRBV7-2
TGTGCCAGCAGCTTAGATGCCAGGAACACCGGGGAGCTGTTTTTT
CASSLDARNTGELFF
>TRBD2|TRBJ2-3|.|TRBV24-1
TGTGCCACCAGAGGTAGCGGGAGGCCCACAGATACGCAGTATTTT
CATRGSGRPTDTQYF
>.|TRBJ1-6|.|TRBV28
TGTGCCAGCAGTTTAGAAACAGGGACGAATTCACCCCTCCACTTT
CASSLETGTNSPLHF
>TRBD2|TRBJ2-6|few|TRBV19
TGTGCCAGTAGTCTCCACCTGCGGGGGAGCTCTGGGGCCAACGTCCTGACTTTC
CASSLHLRGSSGANVLTF
>TRBD1|TRBJ2-7|few|TRBV7-2
TGTGCCAGCAGCTTAAGACAGGGGGTCTACGAGCAGTACTTC
CASSLRQGVYEQYF
>.|TRBJ2-7|.|TRBV20-1
TGCAGTGCTAGAGGGACAGCGAGCTCCTACGAGCAGTACTTC
CSARGTASSYEQYF
>.|TRBJ2-5|few|TRBV12-3/TRBV12-4
TGTGCCAGCAGTTTCGCGGGGGCGCAAGAGACCCAGTACTTC
CASSFAGAQETQYF
>.|TRBJ1-3|few|TRBV2
TGTGCCAGCAGTGAAGCCGTCGGGTATTCTGGAAACACCATATATTTT
CASSEAVGYSGNTIYF
>TRBD2|TRBJ2-5|.|TRBV5-1
TGCGCCAGCAGCTTGGGAGCGGGACTGACACAAGAGACCCAGTACTTC
CASSLGAGLTQETQYF
>TRBD1|TRBJ2-1|.|TRBV24-1
TGTGCCACCAGTGGGAAGGGACAGGGGGCAGGGAATGAGCAGTTCTTT
CATSGKGQGAGNEQFF